This is a list of T cell receptor beta chains from one sample in a study of beta chain features in type 1 diabetes. Assay: immunoSEQ multiplex PCR; the TCRdb copy retains only in-frame clones and omits some. There are 40,000 to 60,000 clones in the sample; 60% to 70% occur only once, and under 0.3% lies in the top ten. The sequencing sample was made of stem cell memory CD4+ T cells from blood. The receptors derive from a woman aged 25 to 39 with type 1 diabetes. Both conserved end residues are part of each CDR3. The D gene is left open where the match is weak. The size entry is marked missing in some rows and otherwise reads once, few, many or a size class.

J gene	V gene	D gene	clone size	CDR3 DNA	CDR3 protein
TRBJ1-2	TRBV7-9	TRBD1	few	TGTGCCAGCAGCCGGACAGGCACCTACTATGGCTACACCTTC	CASSRTGTYYGYTF
TRBJ2-1	TRBV18	.	.	TGTGCCAGCTCACCGGGGTTAGGGGTCCACAATGAGCAGTTCTTC	CASSPGLGVHNEQFF
TRBJ1-5	TRBV19	.	.	TGTGCCAGTAGCGATACAGGGCTAGGTCAGCCCCAGCATTTT	CASSDTGLGQPQHF
TRBJ1-4	TRBV7-9	TRBD1	few	TGTGCCAGCAGCCCTACGACAGGGTCTAATGAAAAACTGTTTTTT	CASSPTTGSNEKLFF
TRBJ2-1	TRBV2	.	few	TGTGCCAGCAGTGTATACAATGAGCAGTTCTTC	CASSVYNEQFF
TRBJ2-1	TRBV5-1	TRBD2	few	TGCGCCAGCAGCCTGCCGCGGGAGGGCCTGAATGAGCAGTTCTTC	CASSLPREGLNEQFF
TRBJ1-1	TRBV6-5	TRBD1	.	TGTGCCAGCAGTTACTCGTCCGGGACAGGGAAAACTGAAGCTTTCTTT	CASSYSSGTGKTEAFF
TRBJ1-2	TRBV4-1	TRBD1	once	TGCGCCAGCAGCCAACCCGGGACAGGGGTCTATGGCTACACCTTC	CASSQPGTGVYGYTF
TRBJ2-2	TRBV30	.	.	TGTGCCTGGAGCGGGCCGGGACTGCGCCGAGGGGCCGGGGAGCTGTTTTTT	CAWSGPGLRRGAGELFF
TRBJ2-5	TRBV6-6	.	few	TGTGCCAGCAGCTTATCGGAGACCCAGTACTTC	CASSLSETQYF
TRBJ1-4	TRBV7-9	TRBD1	.	TGTGCCAGCAGCACTGACAGGGCAACTAATGAAAAACTGTTTTTT	CASSTDRATNEKLFF
TRBJ2-7	TRBV7-3	.	.	TGTGCCAGCAGCTTGTCTCCGAGCTACGAGCAGTACTTC	CASSLSPSYEQYF
TRBJ2-1	TRBV14	.	.	TGTGCCAGCAGCCATGTATGGGCCCAGCAGTTCTTC	CASSHVWAQQFF
TRBJ1-2	TRBV11-1	.	.	TGTGCCAGCAGCTTAGAGCAGCGTTCCTATGGCTACACCTTC	CASSLEQRSYGYTF
TRBJ2-5	TRBV7-9	.	.	TGTGCCAGCAGCTTGAATGAGCCAGAGACCCAGTACTTC	CASSLNEPETQYF
TRBJ1-1	TRBV7-9	TRBD1	.	TGTGCCAGCAGCTCTACAACAGGGGCTGAAGCTTTCTTT	CASSSTTGAEAFF
TRBJ2-1	TRBV6-5	.	.	TGTGCCAGCAGCCTACGGGGAAATGAGCAGTTCTTC	CASSLRGNEQFF
TRBJ1-3	TRBV30	.	.	TGCGCCTATACAGGGTGGGGGCAAGATGGAAACACCATATATTTT	CAYTGWGQDGNTIYF
TRBJ1-1	TRBV2	TRBD1	.	TGTGCCAGCACCCTCGGACAGGGGTTGACTGAAGCTTTCTTT	CASTLGQGLTEAFF
TRBJ2-3	TRBV27	.	.	TGTGCCAGCAGTTTAAGCGAGACTAGCACAGATACGCAGTATTTT	CASSLSETSTDTQYF
TRBJ2-3	TRBV30	TRBD2	.	TGTGCCTGGAGTGGAGGGACTAGACAAGATACGCAGTATTTT	CAWSGGTRQDTQYF
TRBJ1-3	TRBV18	.	few	TGTGCCAGCTCACTGGACAACTCTGGAAACACCATATATTTT	CASSLDNSGNTIYF
TRBJ2-1	TRBV28	TRBD2	.	TGTGCCAGCAGTTTGGGCGGACTAGCGGGAGCCAACAAACCTTACAATGAGCAGTTCTTC	CASSLGGLAGANKPYNEQFF
TRBJ2-7	TRBV9	TRBD2	.	TGTGCCAGCAGCGTTGATGGCGGGAGTCCCCCCTACGAGCAGTACTTC	CASSVDGGSPPYEQYF
TRBJ2-7	TRBV6-5	.	.	TGTGCCAGCAGTTCTTTTGACACCGAGCAGTACTTC	CASSSFDTEQYF
TRBJ2-3	TRBV5-1	.	.	TGCGCCAGCAGCAAGGAGGGAGATACGCAGTATTTT	CASSKEGDTQYF
TRBJ2-5	TRBV7-3	TRBD2	.	TGTGCCAGCAGCCCGGGGACTAGCGGAGAGACCCAGTACTTC	CASSPGTSGETQYF
TRBJ2-7	TRBV19	TRBD1	.	TGTGCCAGTAGTGGTAACGGACAGGGGTCCTACGAGCAGTACTTC	CASSGNGQGSYEQYF
TRBJ1-2	TRBV29-1	TRBD1	.	TGCAGCGTTGCAGGGGGCGCAGGTGGCTACACCTTC	CSVAGGAGGYTF
TRBJ2-1	TRBV5-1	TRBD2	.	TGCGCCAGCACTGATAGCGGGAGTTGGATCAATGAGCAGTTCTTC	CASTDSGSWINEQFF
TRBJ1-1	TRBV29-1	.	few	TGCAGCGTTGACCGGACAATGAACACTGAAGCTTTCTTT	CSVDRTMNTEAFF
TRBJ2-7	TRBV7-2	TRBD2	.	TGTGCCAGCAGCTTCGGACTAGCGGGGGACGTCTACGAGCAGTACTTC	CASSFGLAGDVYEQYF
TRBJ2-1	TRBV7-9	TRBD2	.	TGTGCCAGCAACATAGCGGGAGTCATCGACAATGAGCAGTTCTTC	CASNIAGVIDNEQFF
TRBJ2-4	TRBV7-9	.	.	TGTGCCAGCAGCTCACGACAGGCCATTAACAACATTCAGTACTTC	CASSSRQAINNIQYF
TRBJ2-7	TRBV19	TRBD1	.	TGTGCCAGTAGTACAGGACAGGGAACCTACGAGCAGTACTTC	CASSTGQGTYEQYF
TRBJ1-5	TRBV10-3	TRBD1	once	TGTGCCATCAGAGAACAGGGGGCGGAACAGCCCCAGCATTTT	CAIREQGAEQPQHF
TRBJ2-7	TRBV14	TRBD2	.	TGTGCCAGCAGCCCTACTTTAGCGGGAGGAGAGCAGTACTTC	CASSPTLAGGEQYF
TRBJ1-2	TRBV12-5	TRBD1	once	TGTGCTAGTGGTTTTGGACAGGGCTATGGCTACACCTTC	CASGFGQGYGYTF
TRBJ2-4	TRBV25-1	TRBD1	.	TGTGCCAGCAGTTACCCATTATCCGGGACAGGAGCCAAAAACATTCAGTACTTC	CASSYPLSGTGAKNIQYF
TRBJ2-3	TRBV18	TRBD1	once	TGTGCCAGCTCACCCCCCCGGACAGGGGGAACAGATACGCAGTATTTT	CASSPPRTGGTDTQYF
TRBJ1-1	TRBV6-5	.	few	TGTGCCAGCAGTTACTCGGGGGGGCAAGGGACTGAAGCTTTCTTT	CASSYSGGQGTEAFF
TRBJ2-6	TRBV10-3	.	.	TGTGCCACGAATGGACAGCGAAGCTCTGGGGCCAACGTCCTGACTTTC	CATNGQRSSGANVLTF
TRBJ2-7	TRBV23-1	TRBD1	.	TGCGCCAGCAGTCAGCCGGGACAGTTCTACGAGCAGTACTTC	CASSQPGQFYEQYF
TRBJ1-2	TRBV30	.	few	TGTGCCTGGAGGCGGGGGTCTAACTATGGCTACACCTTC	CAWRRGSNYGYTF
TRBJ2-5	TRBV6-1	.	.	TGTGCCAGCAGGGATCGCAGGATCCAAGAGACCCAGTACTTC	CASRDRRIQETQYF
TRBJ1-1	TRBV18	.	.	TGTGCCAGCTCACCAGATGCGGGGGGCGTTCGAGGGAACACTGAAGCTTTCTTT	CASSPDAGGVRGNTEAFF
TRBJ2-5	TRBV9	TRBD2	.	TGTGCCAGCAGCACGGGGACTAGCGGGAGTCAGACCCAGTACTTC	CASSTGTSGSQTQYF
TRBJ1-1	TRBV29-1	TRBD1	.	TGCAGCGTTCAGGGGGCGGCACGGAACACTGAAGCTTTCTTT	CSVQGAARNTEAFF
TRBJ1-2	TRBV27	.	.	TGTGCCAGCAGTTTACAGGTTCCCTATGGCTACACCTTC	CASSLQVPYGYTF
TRBJ2-2	TRBV10-1	TRBD1	.	TGCGCCAGCAGTACGGGACAGGAGAACACCGGGGAGCTGTTTTTT	CASSTGQENTGELFF
TRBJ2-7	TRBV11-1	.	.	TGTGCCAGCAGCTTAGCGCTGGGCGGTAGCGGACACTACGAGCAGTACTTC	CASSLALGGSGHYEQYF
TRBJ2-1	TRBV19	.	.	TGTGCCACCAGAGGAGGGCCTTACAATGAGCAGTTCTTC	CATRGGPYNEQFF
TRBJ1-2	TRBV10-3	.	.	TGTGCCATCAAAACAGGCGCGGCGAATTATGGCTACACCTTC	CAIKTGAANYGYTF
TRBJ2-5	TRBV7-9	TRBD1	.	TGTGCCAGTCAAGGACAGGCCGCGTACCAAGAGACCCAGTACTTC	CASQGQAAYQETQYF
TRBJ1-5	TRBV27	.	.	TGTGCCAGCAGTCCGTTAGTGGGGGGAAGCAATCAGCCCCAGCATTTT	CASSPLVGGSNQPQHF